This TCR beta chain was recovered during a study of blood T cell repertoires in COVID-19 (dated by TCRdb to the early 2020s). Regarding the complete study: Collaborator samples came from the United States, Italy and Spain and covered acute and convalescent phases of COVID-19. The prospective study material was composed of cDNA or gDNA derived from T cells, B-cell-depleted T cells, or PBMCs. Subjects who had been exposed to COVID-19, were actively infected with it, or had recovered from it provided the deeply sampled blood TCRbeta repertoires that made up the dataset. A freely available public database, intended as a resource for researchers studying the immune response to SARS-CoV-2, is where the repertoires were released. Samples were obtained from the ongoing ImmuneRACE study (first 160 participants) and from 1,254 subjects provided by 6 global collaborators. The sample metadata nearly always contained a de-identified subject ID, COVID-19 status, age in years and sex. Where available, HLA class I and class II types were obtained from metadata supplied by the sample provider rather than from assay-based typing. The research as a whole found: The amount of clinical and demographic metadata varied by source and participant and was provided uncurated.

Each collaborating institution followed its own protocols to collect whole blood in K2EDTA tubes. For TCRbeta analysis, collaborator samples were shipped as frozen whole blood, as isolated PBMCs, or as DNA extracted from either sample type. The immunoSEQ Assay, a bias-controlled multiplex PCR, was used to amplify TCRbeta CDR3 regions from genomic DNA. The authors' pipeline ran thus. The number of nucleated cells in each sample was estimated by amplification of reference gene primers within the assay. To quantify the absolute abundance of each unique TCRbeta CDR3 rearrangement, sequence reads were collapsed and filtered. For each sample, productive Simpson clonality was calculated as the square root of Simpson's diversity index over productive rearrangements. TCRdb provides this immuneACCESS table in a form limited to in-frame rearrangements. Some clones are lacking; in checked studies, under half of them reflect an unresolved V gene, and why the rest are absent is not known. D and trimming come from the DNA, and the V and J calls and clone size come from that table. The sample table contains 55,000 to 75,000 clones; only one count was recorded for around 89% of them. The ten largest make up 3.5% to 4% of the sample.

In its sample, this clone was seen a few times. What antigen it recognizes has not been identified. No much larger clone exists at a distance of one base, and base qualities are not known. The clonotype comes from a human donor in a cohort sampled during active COVID-19. Sequenced sample: peripheral blood.

The bases are TGTGCCAGCAGTGTTCGGGCAGGGTCCTATGGCTACACCTTC. The encoded protein is CASSVRAGSYGYTF. The V and J genes are TRBV2 and TRBJ1-2; TRBD1 is a weak D gene call, 5 bases matching. Including the terminal cysteine and phenylalanine, the CDR3 comprises 14 residues. Only the CDR3 DNA is retained, 42 bases long and in frame from the first base. Taken from the germline V gene, the CDR1 and CDR2 loops are SNHLY and FYNNEI. V sheds 4 bases and J sheds 4 bases, leaving 13 bases between their ends. The full variable domain, with segments outside the CDR3 supplied by the reference TRBV2 and TRBJ1-2 proteins, appears as EPEVTQTPSHQVTQMGQEVILRCVPISNHLYFYWYRQILGQKVEFLVSFYNNEISEKSEIFDDQFSVERPDGSNFTLKIRSTKLEDSAMYFCASSVRAGSYGYTFGSGTRLTVV.